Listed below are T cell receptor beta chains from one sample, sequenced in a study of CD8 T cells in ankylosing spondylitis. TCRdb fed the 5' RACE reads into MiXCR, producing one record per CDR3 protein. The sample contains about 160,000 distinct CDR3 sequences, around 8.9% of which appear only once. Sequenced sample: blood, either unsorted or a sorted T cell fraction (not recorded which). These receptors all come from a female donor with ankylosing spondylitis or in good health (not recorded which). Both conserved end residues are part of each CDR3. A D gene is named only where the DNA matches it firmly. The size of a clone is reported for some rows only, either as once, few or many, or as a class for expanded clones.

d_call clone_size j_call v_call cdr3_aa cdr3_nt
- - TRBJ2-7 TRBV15 CASSQGWDEQYF TGTGCCTCCTCTCAGGGTTGGGACGAGCAGTACTTC
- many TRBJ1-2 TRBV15 CATSRMEDYGYTF TGTGCCACCAGCAGAATGGAGGACTATGGCTACACCTTC
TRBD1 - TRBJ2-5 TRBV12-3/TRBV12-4 CASSLDTGAQYF TGTGCCAGCAGTCTAGACACAGGGGCCCAGTACTTC
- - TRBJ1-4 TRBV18 CASSPLATGNEKLFF TGTGCCAGCTCACCACTCGCGACGGGTAATGAAAAACTGTTTTTT
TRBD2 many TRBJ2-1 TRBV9 CASSVAGGAAYNEQFF TGTGCCAGCAGCGTAGCCGGGGGGGCGGCGTACAATGAGCAGTTCTTC
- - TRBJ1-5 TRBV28 CASSPRQRNQPQHF TGTGCCAGCAGTCCCCGACAGCGAAATCAGCCCCAGCATTTT
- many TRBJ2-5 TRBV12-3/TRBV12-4 CASSPFPRGEETQYF TGTGCCAGCAGTCCCTTCCCCAGGGGTGAGGAGACCCAGTACTTC
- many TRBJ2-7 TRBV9 CASSLGRYSYEQYF TGTGCCAGCAGCCTCGGACGGTACTCCTACGAGCAGTACTTC
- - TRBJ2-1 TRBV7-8 CASSLYGGSSYNEQFF TGTGCCAGCAGCTTATATGGAGGGAGCTCCTACAATGAGCAGTTCTTC
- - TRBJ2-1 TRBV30 CAWALGRSYNEQFF TGTGCCTGGGCCTTGGGAAGGTCCTACAATGAGCAGTTCTTC
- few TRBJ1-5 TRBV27 CASSLILGGNQPQHF TGTGCCAGCAGTTTGATTCTGGGGGGCAATCAGCCCCAGCATTTT
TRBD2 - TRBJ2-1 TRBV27 CASSPGTSDEQFF TGTGCCAGCAGTCCCGGGACTAGCGATGAGCAGTTCTTC
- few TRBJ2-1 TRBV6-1 CASRPDGSMDEQFF TGTGCCAGCAGACCCGACGGAAGTATGGATGAGCAGTTCTTC
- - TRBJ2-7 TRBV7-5 CISVSEAYSSGKGYEQYF -
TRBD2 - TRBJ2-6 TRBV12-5 CASDPGTTNVLTF TGTGCTAGTGATCCCGGGACTACCAACGTCCTGACTTTC
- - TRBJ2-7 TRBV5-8 CASSLGQELYEQYF TGTGCCAGCAGCTTGGGACAGGAGCTCTACGAGCAGTACTTC
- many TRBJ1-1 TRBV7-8 CASSLGGVMNTEAFF TGTGCCAGCAGCTTAGGGGGGGTCATGAACACTGAAGCTTTCTTT
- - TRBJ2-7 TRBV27 CASSLTGDGYEQYF TGTGCCAGCAGTTTAACGGGGGACGGGTACGAGCAGTACTTC
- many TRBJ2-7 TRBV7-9 CASSQVVDYEQYF TGTGCCAGCAGCCAGGTGGTGGACTACGAGCAGTACTTC
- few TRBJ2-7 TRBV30 CAWSPASSYEQYF TGTGCCTGGAGTCCAGCGTCGTCCTACGAGCAGTACTTC
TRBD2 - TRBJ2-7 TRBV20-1 CSAVAGNSYEQYF TGCAGTGCAGTAGCGGGGAACTCCTACGAGCAGTACTTC
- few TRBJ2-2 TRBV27 CASSFTAGSRGELFF TGTGCCAGCAGTTTCACTGCGGGGTCTAGGGGGGAGCTGTTTTTT
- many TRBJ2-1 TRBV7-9 CASSSRDSATEQFF TGTGCCAGCAGCTCCCGGGACTCCGCAACTGAGCAGTTCTTC
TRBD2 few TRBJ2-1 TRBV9 CASSVEGASGWGNEQFF TGTGCCAGCAGCGTAGAAGGGGCTAGCGGGTGGGGGAATGAGCAGTTCTTC
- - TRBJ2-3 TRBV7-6 CASSSEADTQYF TGTGCCAGCAGCAGTGAAGCAGATACGCAGTATTTT
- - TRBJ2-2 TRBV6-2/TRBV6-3 CASSSRGVFTGELFF TGTGCCAGCAGTTCCAGGGGTGTTTTCACCGGGGAGCTGTTTTTT
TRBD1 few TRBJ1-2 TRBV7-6 CASSYSDQGDYGYTF TGTGCCAGCAGTTATAGCGACCAGGGGGATTATGGCTACACCTTC
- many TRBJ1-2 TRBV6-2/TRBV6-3 CASSRTSGYTF TGTGCCAGCAGTCGGACATCTGGCTACACCTTC
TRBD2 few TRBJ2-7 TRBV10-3 CATRTSGYEQYF TGTGCCACCCGGACTAGCGGCTACGAGCAGTACTTC
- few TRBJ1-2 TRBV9 CASSLASGGLGYTF TGTGCCAGCAGCCTAGCTTCGGGGGGATTAGGCTACACCTTC
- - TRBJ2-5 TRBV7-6 CASSPSDRIQETQYF TGTGCCAGCAGCCCTAGCGACAGGATCCAAGAGACCCAGTACTTC
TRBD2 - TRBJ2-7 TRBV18 CASSTGLAGGGFYEQYF TGTGCCAGCTCAACCGGACTAGCGGGAGGCGGCTTCTACGAGCAGTACTTC
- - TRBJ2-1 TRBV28 CASSLYGGYNEQFF TGTGCCAGCAGTTTATACGGGGGCTACAATGAGCAGTTCTTC
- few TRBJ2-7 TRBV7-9 CASSPRLTYEQYF TGTGCCAGCAGCCCTAGACTAACCTACGAGCAGTACTTC
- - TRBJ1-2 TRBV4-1 CASSPGGRNYGYTF TGCGCCAGCAGCCCCGGAGGGCGTAACTATGGCTACACCTTC
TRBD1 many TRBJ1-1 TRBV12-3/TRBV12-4 CASSDSPGQETFF TGTGCCAGCAGCGACTCTCCGGGACAGGAAACTTTCTTT
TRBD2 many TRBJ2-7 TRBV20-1 CSARDSSGSLHPPYEQYF TGCAGTGCTAGAGATTCCAGCGGGAGCCTACACCCACCCTACGAGCAGTACTTC
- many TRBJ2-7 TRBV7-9 CASSLEETPYEQYF TGTGCCAGCAGCTTAGAAGAGACTCCATACGAGCAGTACTTC
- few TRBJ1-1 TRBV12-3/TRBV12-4 CASREDRFLEAFF TGTGCCAGCAGGGAGGACAGATTCCTTGAAGCTTTCTTT
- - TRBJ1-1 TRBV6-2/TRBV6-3 CASRLPRGVNTEAFF TGTGCCAGCCGACTTCCTCGGGGGGTGAACACTGAAGCTTTCTTT
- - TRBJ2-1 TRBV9 CASSGSHNEQFF TGTGCCAGCAGCGGTAGTCACAATGAGCAGTTCTTC
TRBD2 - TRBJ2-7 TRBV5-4 CASSFSGSETDEQYF TGTGCCAGCAGCTTTAGCGGGAGCGAAACCGACGAGCAGTACTTC
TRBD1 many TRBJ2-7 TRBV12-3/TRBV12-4 CASSPDRAYEQYF TGTGCCAGCAGCCCGGACAGGGCGTACGAGCAGTACTTC
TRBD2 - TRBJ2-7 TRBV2 CASMGLAGPYEQYF TGTGCCAGCATGGGACTAGCGGGACCCTACGAGCAGTACTTC
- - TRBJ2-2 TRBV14 CASSQVPSGELFF TGTGCCAGCAGCCAAGTACCAAGCGGGGAGCTGTTTTTT
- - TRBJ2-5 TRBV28 CASRARNRHQETQYF TGTGCCAGCAGGGCCCGGAATCGGCATCAAGAGACCCAGTACTTC
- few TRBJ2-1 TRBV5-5 CASSLGLGMGEQFF TGTGCCAGCAGCTTGGGACTAGGGATGGGGGAGCAGTTCTTC
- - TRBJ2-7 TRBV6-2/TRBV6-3 CASSYGRPGYEQYF TGTGCCAGCAGTTACGGGAGACCGGGCTACGAGCAGTACTTC